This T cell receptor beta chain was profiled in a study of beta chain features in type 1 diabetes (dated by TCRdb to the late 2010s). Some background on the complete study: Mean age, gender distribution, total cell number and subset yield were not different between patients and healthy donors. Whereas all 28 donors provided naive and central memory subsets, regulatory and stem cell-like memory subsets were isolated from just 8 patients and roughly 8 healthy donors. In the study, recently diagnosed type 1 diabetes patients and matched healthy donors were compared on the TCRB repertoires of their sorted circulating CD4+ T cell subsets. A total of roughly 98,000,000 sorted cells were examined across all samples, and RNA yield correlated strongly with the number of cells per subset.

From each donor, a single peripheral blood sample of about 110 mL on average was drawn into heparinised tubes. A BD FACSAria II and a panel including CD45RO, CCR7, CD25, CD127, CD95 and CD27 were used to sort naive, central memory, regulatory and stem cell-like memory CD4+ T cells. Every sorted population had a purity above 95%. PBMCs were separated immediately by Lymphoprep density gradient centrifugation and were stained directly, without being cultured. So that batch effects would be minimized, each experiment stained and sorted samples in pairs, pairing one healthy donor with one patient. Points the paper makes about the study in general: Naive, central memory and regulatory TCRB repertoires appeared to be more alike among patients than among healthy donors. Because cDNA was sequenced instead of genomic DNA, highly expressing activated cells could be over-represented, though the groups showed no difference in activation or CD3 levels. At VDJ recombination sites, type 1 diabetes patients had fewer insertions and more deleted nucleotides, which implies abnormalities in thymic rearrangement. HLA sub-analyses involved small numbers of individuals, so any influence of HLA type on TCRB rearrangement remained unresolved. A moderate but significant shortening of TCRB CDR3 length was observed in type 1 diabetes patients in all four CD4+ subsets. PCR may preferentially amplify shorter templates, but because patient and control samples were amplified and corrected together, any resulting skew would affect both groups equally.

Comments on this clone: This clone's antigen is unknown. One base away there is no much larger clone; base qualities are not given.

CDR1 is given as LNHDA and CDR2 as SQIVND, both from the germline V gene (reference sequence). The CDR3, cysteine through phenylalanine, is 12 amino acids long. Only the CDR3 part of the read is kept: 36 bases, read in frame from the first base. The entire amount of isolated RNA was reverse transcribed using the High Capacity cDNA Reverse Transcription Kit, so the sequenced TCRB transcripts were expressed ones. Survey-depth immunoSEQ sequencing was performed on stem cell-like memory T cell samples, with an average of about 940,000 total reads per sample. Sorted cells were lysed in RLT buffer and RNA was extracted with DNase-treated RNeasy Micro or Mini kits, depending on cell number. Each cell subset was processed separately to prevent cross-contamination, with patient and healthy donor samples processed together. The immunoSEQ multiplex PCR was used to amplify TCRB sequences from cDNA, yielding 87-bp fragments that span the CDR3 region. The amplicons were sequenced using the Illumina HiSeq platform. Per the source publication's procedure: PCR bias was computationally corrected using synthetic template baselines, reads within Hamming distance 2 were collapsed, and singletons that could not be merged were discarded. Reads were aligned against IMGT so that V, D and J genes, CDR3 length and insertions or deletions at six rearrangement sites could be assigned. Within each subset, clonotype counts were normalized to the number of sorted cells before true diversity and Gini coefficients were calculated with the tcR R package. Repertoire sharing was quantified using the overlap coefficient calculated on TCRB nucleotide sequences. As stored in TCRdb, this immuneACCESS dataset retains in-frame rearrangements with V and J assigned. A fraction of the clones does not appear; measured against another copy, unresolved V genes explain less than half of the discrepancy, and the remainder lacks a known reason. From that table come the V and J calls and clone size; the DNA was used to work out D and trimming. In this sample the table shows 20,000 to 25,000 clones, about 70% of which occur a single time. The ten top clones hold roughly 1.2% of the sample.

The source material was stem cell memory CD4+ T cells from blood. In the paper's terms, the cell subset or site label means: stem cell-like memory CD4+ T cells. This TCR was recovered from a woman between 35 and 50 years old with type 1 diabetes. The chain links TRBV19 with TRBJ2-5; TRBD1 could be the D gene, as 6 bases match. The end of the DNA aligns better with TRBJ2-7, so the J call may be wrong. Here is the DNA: TGTGCCAGTAGTACCTCAGGGGTCGAGCAGTACTTC. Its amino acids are CASSTSGVEQYF.